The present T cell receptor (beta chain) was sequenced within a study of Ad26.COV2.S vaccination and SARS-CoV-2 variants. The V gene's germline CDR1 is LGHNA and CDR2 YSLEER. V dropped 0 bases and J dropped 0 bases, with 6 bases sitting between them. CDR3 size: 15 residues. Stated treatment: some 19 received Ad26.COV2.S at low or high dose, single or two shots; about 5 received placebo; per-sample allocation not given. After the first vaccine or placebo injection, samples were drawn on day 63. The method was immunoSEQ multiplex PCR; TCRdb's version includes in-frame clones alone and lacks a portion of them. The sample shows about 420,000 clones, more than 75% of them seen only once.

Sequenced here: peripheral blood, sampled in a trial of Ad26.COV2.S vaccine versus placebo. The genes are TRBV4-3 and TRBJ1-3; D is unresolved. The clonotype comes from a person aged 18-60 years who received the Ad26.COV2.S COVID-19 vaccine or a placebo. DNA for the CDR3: TGCGCCAGCAGCCAAGACAGCTTCTCTGGAAACACCATATATTTT. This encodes CASSQDSFSGNTIYF.